This T cell receptor beta chain was observed in a study of T cell responses to AZD1222 COVID-19 vaccine. TCRdb keeps only in-frame clones here, not all; method: immunoSEQ multiplex PCR. Among about 82,000 clones listed, about 80% were seen once. V was clipped by 4 bases and J by 7 bases; unmatched bases: 4. Looked up from germline, CDR1 is MNHEY and CDR2 is SMNVEV (reference sequence). The CDR3 is made up of 13 amino acids. This clonotype originated in an adult who received the AZD1222 COVID-19 vaccine. The input for sequencing was peripheral blood, taken 28 days after the second AZD1222 dose. The chain employs TRBV27 and TRBJ2-7, with 10 bases identical to TRBD1. The CDR3 region is CASSSGQGWEQYF. In DNA, the CDR3 is TGTGCCAGCAGTTCGGGACAGGGGTGGGAGCAGTACTTC.